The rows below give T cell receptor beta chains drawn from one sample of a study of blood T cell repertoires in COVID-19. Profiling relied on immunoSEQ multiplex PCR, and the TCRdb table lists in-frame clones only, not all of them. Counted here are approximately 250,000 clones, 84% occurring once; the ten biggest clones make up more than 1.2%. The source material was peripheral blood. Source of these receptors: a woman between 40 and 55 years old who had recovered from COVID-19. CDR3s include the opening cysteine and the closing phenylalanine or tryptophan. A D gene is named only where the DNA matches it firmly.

cdr3_nt: TGTGCCAGCAGTTCACCCGGGACAGGGTACGAGCAGTACTTC; cdr3_aa: CASSSPGTGYEQYF; cdr3_length: 14; d_call: TRBD1; j_call: TRBJ2-7; v_call: TRBV28
cdr3_nt: TGTGCCAGCAGCTTGGGGGCGGACAATGAGCAGTTCTTC; cdr3_aa: CASSLGADNEQFF; cdr3_length: 13; d_call: .; j_call: TRBJ2-1; v_call: TRBV6-4
cdr3_nt: TGTGCCTGGAGACGGGACACGAACACCGGGGAGCTGTTTTTT; cdr3_aa: CAWRRDTNTGELFF; cdr3_length: 14; d_call: .; j_call: TRBJ2-2; v_call: TRBV30
cdr3_nt: TGTGCCAGCAGCTTAGGCCAGGGCTACACTGAAGCTTTCTTT; cdr3_aa: CASSLGQGYTEAFF; cdr3_length: 14; d_call: .; j_call: TRBJ1-1; v_call: TRBV13
cdr3_nt: TGTGCCAGCAGCTTAGGCAGGCCCTACGAGCAGTACTTC; cdr3_aa: CASSLGRPYEQYF; cdr3_length: 13; d_call: .; j_call: TRBJ2-7; v_call: TRBV11-2
cdr3_nt: TGTGCCAGCAGTGAGAGCGGGCAGCAATACAATGAGCAGTTCTTC; cdr3_aa: CASSESGQQYNEQFF; cdr3_length: 15; d_call: .; j_call: TRBJ2-1; v_call: TRBV2
cdr3_nt: TGTGCCAGCTCACCAGTCTATCCGAGTCCGAACACCGGGGAGCTGTTTTTT; cdr3_aa: CASSPVYPSPNTGELFF; cdr3_length: 17; d_call: .; j_call: TRBJ2-2; v_call: TRBV18
cdr3_nt: TGTGCCAGCTCATCGACAGGGCTGGATACTGAAGCTTTCTTT; cdr3_aa: CASSSTGLDTEAFF; cdr3_length: 14; d_call: TRBD1; j_call: TRBJ1-1; v_call: TRBV18
cdr3_nt: TGTGCCAGCAGCCGACAGGTTGATGATGAAGCTTTCTTT; cdr3_aa: CASSRQVDDEAFF; cdr3_length: 13; d_call: .; j_call: TRBJ1-1; v_call: TRBV25-1
cdr3_nt: TGTGCCAGCAGCGTGGGTCAGGGCTGGGTTGAGACCCAGTACTTC; cdr3_aa: CASSVGQGWVETQYF; cdr3_length: 15; d_call: .; j_call: TRBJ2-5; v_call: TRBV9
cdr3_nt: TGCGCCAGCAGCCAAGAGGGGACAGGTCTCACAGATACGCAGTATTTT; cdr3_aa: CASSQEGTGLTDTQYF; cdr3_length: 16; d_call: TRBD1; j_call: TRBJ2-3; v_call: TRBV4-1
cdr3_nt: TGCGCCAGCAGTCGGCTAGCGGGGGTAGGAGAGCAGTACTTC; cdr3_aa: CASSRLAGVGEQYF; cdr3_length: 14; d_call: TRBD2; j_call: TRBJ2-7; v_call: TRBV5-1
cdr3_nt: TGCGCCAGCAGCTCCCTAGCGGGAGGTGACACCGGGGAGCTGTTTTTT; cdr3_aa: CASSSLAGGDTGELFF; cdr3_length: 16; d_call: TRBD2; j_call: TRBJ2-2; v_call: TRBV5-1